Below, 25 T cell receptor beta chains from the same sample are listed, as sequenced in a study of beta chain features in type 1 diabetes. The isolated RNA, all of it, was reverse transcribed, so expressed TCRB transcripts were what got sequenced. The data were produced by immunoSEQ multiplex PCR, yet TCRdb's version contains in-frame clones alone and is incomplete. The sample includes around 430,000 clones, 30% of them seen just once. Material: naive CD4+ T cells from blood. The receptors derive from a man aged 18 to 30 in good health.

This clone turned up a few times. The genes are TRBV19 and TRBJ2-2, with D perhaps matching TRBD1 (5 bases). Trimming stripped 8 bases from V and 3 bases from J, with 7 bases between. The CDR3 is made up of 12 amino acids. CDR1 is LNHDA, CDR2 SQIVND, per germline (reference sequence). CDR3 in DNA: TGTGCCAGTGGGGCTCACACCGGGGAGCTGTTTTTT. Translated: CASGAHTGELFF.

This chain uses TRBV6-5 with TRBJ2-3, with D unresolved. The CDR3 is 12 amino acids. V was shortened by 6 bases and J by 4 bases, with 8 bases between the two germline ends. Germline CDR1 reads MNHEY; CDR2 reads SVGAGI. CDR3 DNA sequence: TGTGCCAGCAGGTCTTCCGCAGATACGCAGTATTTT. Translating it yields CASRSSADTQYF.

The J gene is TRBJ2-3, the V gene TRBV9; 8 positions match TRBD2. The CDR3 has 14 amino acids. J gave up 0 bases and V 4 bases, and 1 base lay outside the gene matches. CDR1 and CDR2 from the germline V gene are SGDLS and YYNGEE. The CDR3 nucleotides read TGTGCCAGCAGCATAGCGGGAAGCACAGATACGCAGTATTTT. Translating gives CASSIAGSTDTQYF.

This clone was seen a few times. The chain joins TRBV7-2 to TRBJ2-7; D tentatively fits TRBD1 or TRBD2 (5 bases each). CDR1 SGHTA and CDR2 FQGNSA come from the germline V gene. Trimming pared 1 base from V and 0 bases from J, leaving 10 bases between. The CDR3 runs 15 residues. For the CDR3, the DNA is TGTGCCAGCAGCTTAGAGGGACCGCTCTCCTACGAGCAGTACTTC. Protein product: CASSLEGPLSYEQYF.

The gene calls are TRBV30 and TRBJ2-3, with TRBD2 identical over 14 bases. V lost 3 bases and J lost 4; bases outside the gene matches: 3. CDR3 size: 15 residues. In germline, CDR1 is GTSNPN, CDR2 SVGIG (reference sequence). DNA of the CDR3: TGTGCCTGGAGCCCGGGACTAGCGGGAGCAGATACGCAGTATTTT. Residues: CAWSPGLAGADTQYF.

The CDR3 sequence is CASKKAGREQYF. CDR3 nucleotides: TGTGCCAGCAAAAAGGCAGGGCGGGAGCAGTACTTC. The J gene is TRBJ2-7, the V gene TRBV2, with D possibly matching TRBD1 (5 bases). V was clipped by 7 bases and J by 7 bases, with 14 bases between them. The CDR3 contains 12 residues. In germline, CDR1 is SNHLY, CDR2 FYNNEI.

This clone was detected a few times. This CDR3 is also generated by other DNA sequences in the sample. The V gene is TRBV7-2, the J gene TRBJ2-1; no definite D call. CDR3 length: 14 amino acids. Trimming stripped 3 bases from V and 1 base from J, with 7 bases between. The V gene's germline CDR1 is SGHTA and CDR2 FQGNSA. The CDR3 loop reads CASSFRSSYNEQFF. CDR3 nucleotide sequence: TGTGCCAGCAGCTTTAGATCGTCCTACAATGAGCAGTTCTTC.

This clone came up a few times. The genes are TRBV7-9 and TRBJ2-3; 11 nucleotides align to TRBD1. CDR3 length: 15 amino acids. Germline lookup yields CDR1 SEHNR and CDR2 FQNEAQ (reference sequence). Unmatched junction bases numbered 4, after V lost 5 bases and J lost 3 bases. The CDR3 DNA is TGTGCCAGCAGCGAAGGGACAGGGGGAACAGATACGCAGTATTTT. This gives the protein CASSEGTGGTDTQYF. Combining the CDR3 with reference TRBV7-9 and TRBJ2-3 gives the whole variable domain DTGVSQNPRHKITKRGQNVTFRCDPISEHNRLYWYRQTLGQGPEFLTYFQNEAQLEKSRLLSDRFSAERPKGSFSTLEIQRTEQGDSAMYLCASSEGTGGTDTQYFGPGTRLTVL.

This clone was found a few times. The chain is built from TRBV11-1 and TRBJ2-1; perhaps TRBD1 as D (5 bases). The CDR3 has 13 amino acids. Germline V gene lookup returns CDR1 SGHAT and CDR2 FQDESV (reference sequence). V was clipped by 1 base and J by 9 bases, with 10 bases between them. As DNA, the CDR3 is TGTGCCAGCAGCTTAGAACAGGAGAGTGAGCAGTTCTTC. It yields the protein CASSLEQESEQFF.

This sequence joins TRBV9 and TRBJ1-1; D perhaps matches TRBD1 (6 bases). CDR3 length: 14 residues. V gave up 4 bases and J gave up 5 bases, with 15 bases separating them. The germline V gene encodes CDR1 SGDLS and CDR2 YYNGEE. CDR3 amino acids: CASSTHPRGTEAFF. In nucleotides, the CDR3 is TGTGCCAGCAGCACACATCCGAGGGGGACTGAAGCTTTCTTT.

This clone has a handful of counts. V is TRBV28 and J is TRBJ1-4; no clear D. The CDR3 is 13 amino acids. Per germline, CDR1 MDHEN and CDR2 SYDVKM. The ends were cut back, 6 bases at V and 7 bases at J, with 12 bases in the middle. CDR3 coding DNA: TGTGCCAGCAGGATTGCTTGGGGTGAAAAACTGTTTTTT. Translation: CASRIAWGEKLFF.

The genes are TRBV7-2 and TRBJ2-3, with TRBD1 matching 7 bases. The CDR3 runs 14 residues. CDR1 and CDR2 from the germline V gene are SGHTA and FQGNSA. The V and J ends lost 6 bases and 4 bases, in that order; junction bases with no gene match: 7. CDR3 sequence reads: CASSTRTGADTQYF. The CDR3, as DNA: TGTGCCAGCAGTACTCGCACAGGGGCAGATACGCAGTATTTT.

V gene TRBV18 combines with J gene TRBJ2-3; no clear D. The germline gives CDR1 KGHSH, CDR2 LQKENI. V was clipped by 3 bases and J by 4 bases, with 14 bases between them. This CDR3 has 15 residues. The CDR3 is CASSPTAGFPDTQYF. The DNA of the CDR3 is TGTGCCAGCTCACCGACTGCAGGCTTCCCAGATACGCAGTATTTT.

The CDR3 reads CAFRAGGRNEQFF. The CDR3 DNA follows: TGTGCCTTTCGAGCGGGAGGCCGAAATGAGCAGTTCTTC. V gene TRBV10-3 combines with J gene TRBJ2-1, with 9 bases lining up with TRBD2. Germline values: CDR1 ENHRY, CDR2 SYGVKD. The V and J ends lost 11 bases and 7 bases, in that order; junction bases with no gene match: 9. The CDR3 has 13 residues.

V usage is TRBV5-4 and J usage is TRBJ2-4, with D unclear. Trimming pared 0 bases from V and 0 bases from J, leaving 4 bases between. Germline V lookup: CDR1 SGHNT, CDR2 YYREEE (reference sequence). The CDR3 runs 14 residues. For the CDR3, the DNA is TGTGCCAGCAGCTTGGCGGCAGCCAAAAACATTCAGTACTTC. Translated: CASSLAAAKNIQYF.

The rearrangement joins TRBV7-2 to TRBJ2-3; D is possibly TRBD2 (5 bases). Trimming stripped 4 bases from V and 1 base from J, with 12 bases between. Germline CDR1 reads SGHTA; CDR2 reads FQGNSA. This CDR3 has 15 amino acids. The CDR3: CASSSDSPGTDTQYF. In DNA form, the CDR3 reads TGTGCCAGCAGCTCGGACTCACCCGGCACAGATACGCAGTATTTT.

The genes are TRBV2 and TRBJ2-7; the D gene is possibly TRBD1 (6 bases). The CDR3 covers 13 residues. Germline V gene sequence: CDR1 SNHLY, CDR2 FYNNEI. The V and J ends lost 6 bases and 3 bases respectively, with 12 bases between them. In nucleotides, the CDR3 is TGTGCCAGCAGGGGGGACATTTTCTACGAGCAGTACTTC. Its protein is CASRGDIFYEQYF.

This clone was recorded a few times. The V gene is TRBV30, the J gene TRBJ2-7, with a possible D match to TRBD2 (5 bases). The V gene's germline CDR1 is GTSNPN and CDR2 SVGIG (reference sequence). CDR3 length: 11 amino acids. V shed 5 bases and J shed 4 bases, with 9 bases lying between them. CDR3 region: CAWAGGYEQYF. The CDR3 DNA reads TGTGCCTGGGCAGGAGGATACGAGCAGTACTTC.

The V gene is TRBV30, the J gene TRBJ2-1; TRBD2 might be the D (6 bases). V gave up 3 bases and J gave up 2 bases, with 8 bases separating them. Germline CDR1 and CDR2: GTSNPN and SVGIG (reference sequence). This CDR3 comprises 13 residues. DNA for the CDR3: TGTGCCTGGAGAGGCGGGACCTACAATGAGCAGTTCTTC. This gives the protein CAWRGGTYNEQFF.

This clone has just a few counts. V is TRBV7-9 and J is TRBJ1-1, with a tentative D call TRBD1 (5 bases). Trimming cost V 5 bases and J 10 bases, with 11 bases left between them. CDR3 length: 11 residues. CDR1 and CDR2 (germline): SEHNR, FQNEAQ (reference sequence). The CDR3 sequence is CASSPGDRAFF. In DNA form, the CDR3 reads TGTGCCAGCAGCCCGGGGGACCGAGCTTTCTTT.

This clone was counted only a few times. The chain combines TRBV5-4 with TRBJ2-5, with 12 bases lining up with TRBD2. Germline assignment: CDR1 SGHNT and CDR2 YYREEE (reference sequence). V lost 6 bases, J lost 4 bases, and 7 bases stayed unmatched. The CDR3 spans 15 residues. As DNA, the CDR3 is TGTGCCAGCACCCCTCTAGCGGGAGGGCCAGAGACCCAGTACTTC. Translation: CASTPLAGGPETQYF.

This chain uses TRBV7-2 with TRBJ2-1, with 9 bases that match TRBD1. Germline loops: CDR1 SGHTA, CDR2 FQGNSA. The trim removed 4 bases at V and 2 bases at J, leaving 6 bases unmatched. The length of the CDR3 is 16 residues. CDR3 DNA: TGTGCCAGCAGCTGGACAGGGGCGACCGCCTACAATGAGCAGTTCTTC. Translating gives CASSWTGATAYNEQFF.

This sequence joins TRBV7-2 and TRBJ1-2; D uncertain. The germline V gene encodes CDR1 SGHTA and CDR2 FQGNSA. With 1 base removed from V and 8 bases from J, the gap between germline ends came to 11 bases. The CDR3 has 13 residues. The CDR3 loop reads CASSLDVRLGYTF. Written as DNA, the CDR3 is TGTGCCAGCAGCTTAGACGTACGGTTGGGCTACACCTTC.

In its sample, this clone was seen many times. V is TRBV14 and J is TRBJ1-2; TRBD1 matches at 7 bases. The CDR3 consists of 17 residues. Losses at the gene ends were 1 base for V and 8 bases for J; bases not matched to a gene: 16. Germline loops: CDR1 SGHDN, CDR2 FVKESK. The CDR3 loop reads CASSQGLMDWRGQGYTF. CDR3 sequence (DNA): TGTGCCAGCAGCCAAGGTCTGATGGATTGGAGGGGGCAAGGCTACACCTTC. The complete variable domain, with remaining parts taken from reference TRBV14 and TRBJ1-2, reads EAGVTQFPSHSVIEKGQTVTLRCDPISGHDNLYWYRRVMGKEIKFLLHFVKESKQDESGMPNNRFLAERTGGTYSTLKVQPAELEDSGVYFCASSQGLMDWRGQGYTFGSGTRLTVV.

V and J are TRBV29-1 and TRBJ1-1; no clear D gene. The CDR3 is 13 amino acids. V dropped 4 bases and J dropped 0 bases, with 9 bases sitting between them. Germline CDR1 is SQVTM and CDR2 is ANQGSEA. DNA of the CDR3: TGCAGCGTTGCTCCCAGGTTGAACACTGAAGCTTTCTTT. Protein sequence: CSVAPRLNTEAFF.